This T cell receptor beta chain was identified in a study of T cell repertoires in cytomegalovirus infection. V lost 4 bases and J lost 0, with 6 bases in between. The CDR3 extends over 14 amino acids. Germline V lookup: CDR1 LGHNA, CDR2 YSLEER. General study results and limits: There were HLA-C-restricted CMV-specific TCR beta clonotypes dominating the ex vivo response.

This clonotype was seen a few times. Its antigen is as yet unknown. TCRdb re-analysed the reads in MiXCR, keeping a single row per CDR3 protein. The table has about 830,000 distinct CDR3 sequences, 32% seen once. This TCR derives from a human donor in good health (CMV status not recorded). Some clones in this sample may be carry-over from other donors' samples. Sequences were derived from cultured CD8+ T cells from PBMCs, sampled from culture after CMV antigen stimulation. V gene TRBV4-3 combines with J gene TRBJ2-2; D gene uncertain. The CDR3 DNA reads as TGCGCCAGCAGCCGAAATGCGAACACCGGGGAGCTGTTTTTT. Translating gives CASSRNANTGELFF.